Listed here is a single TCR beta chain. The antigen remains undetermined. These data are taken from a study of CD8 T cells in ankylosing spondylitis. General study results and limits: Clones linked to disease, bearing a CD8+ phenotype, were relatively rare in peripheral blood. What seemed typical of ankylosing spondylitis blood was a TCR beta motif built from roughly 8 highly homologous variants. Certain motif variants had earlier been reported in reactive arthritis synovial fluid and blood. Reportedly, matched ankylosing spondylitis synovial fluid was significantly enriched for disease-linked clones.

The CDR3 covers 13 residues. Germline CDR1 and CDR2: SGHAT and FQNNGV. Unmatched junction bases numbered 3, after V lost 6 bases and J lost 5 bases. Researchers built TCR beta libraries using quantitative 5'-RACE with molecular barcodes. Each CDR3 protein is one row after TCRdb ran MiXCR on the 5' RACE reads. The repertoire holds approximately 400,000 distinct CDR3 sequences, with about 25% as singletons. The sequenced sample was blood, either unsorted or a sorted T cell fraction (not recorded which). The chain recombines TRBV11-2 with TRBJ2-5; 10 bases are a match to TRBD1. This TCR derives from a male donor with ankylosing spondylitis. The DNA of the CDR3 is TGTGCCAGCAGGAGGGGACAGGGGGAGACCCAGTACTTC. As protein: CASRRGQGETQYF.